Described below is a single TCR beta chain sequence and its context. How the authors handled the data: The number of TCRs in each sample had a median of approximately 95,000 and spanned about 23,224 to 700,000. TCRdb re-called the RACE reads through MiXCR, storing one row per CDR3 protein. These V and J calls originate from TCRdb's pipeline instead of the authors' own analysis. Of under 100,000 distinct CDR3 sequences listed, more than 10% are singletons. These data are taken from a study of human T cells and chemical hapten exposure. Time point meaning: patch test 3, about 24 weeks after DPC sensitization. Stated treatment: therapeutic diphenylcyclopropenone sensitization with weekly scalp DPC. Trimming removed 5 bases from V and 3 bases from J; junction bases left unmatched: 13. The CDR3 has 17 residues. Germline-derived CDR1 and CDR2 are SEHNR and FQNEAQ (reference sequence).

The sequence came from a woman in her forties or fifties with alopecia areata. Some clones in this sample may be carry-over from other donors' samples. The sample consisted of whole blood, taken in connection with sensitization to the hapten diphenylcyclopropenone (DPC). The chain recombines TRBV7-9 with TRBJ2-5, with 9 bases that match TRBD2. The CDR3 region has the DNA TGTGCCAGCAGCCCACTTAGCGGGAGAAGCGGTAAAGAGACCCAGTACTTC. Translated, it gives CASSPLSGRSGKETQYF. Full variable domain (rest looked up from reference TRBV7-9 and TRBJ2-5): DTGVSQNPRHKITKRGQNVTFRCDPISEHNRLYWYRQTLGQGPEFLTYFQNEAQLEKSRLLSDRFSAERPKGSFSTLEIQRTEQGDSAMYLCASSPLSGRSGKETQYFGPGTRLLVL.